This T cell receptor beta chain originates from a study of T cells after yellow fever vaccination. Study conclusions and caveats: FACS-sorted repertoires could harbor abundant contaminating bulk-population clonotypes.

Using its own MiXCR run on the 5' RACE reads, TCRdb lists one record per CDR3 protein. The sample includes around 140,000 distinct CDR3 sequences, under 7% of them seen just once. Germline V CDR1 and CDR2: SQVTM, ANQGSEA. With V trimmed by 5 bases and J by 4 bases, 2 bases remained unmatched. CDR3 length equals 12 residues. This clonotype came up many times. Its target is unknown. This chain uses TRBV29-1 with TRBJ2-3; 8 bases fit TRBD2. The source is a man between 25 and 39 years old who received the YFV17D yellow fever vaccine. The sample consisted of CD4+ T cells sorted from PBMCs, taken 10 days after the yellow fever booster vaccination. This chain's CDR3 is CSVSLAADTQYF. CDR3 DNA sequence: TGCAGCGTTTCACTAGCGGCAGATACGCAGTATTTT.